The source of this T cell receptor (beta chain) is a study of cytomegalovirus exposure and HLA in healthy donors (dated by TCRdb to the late 2010s). Regarding the complete study: An earlier analysis of 587 of the donors reported 276 Gb of sequence data and 117 million unique TCR beta sequences obtained from approximately 180 million T cells. An early release covering roughly 640 HLA-typed donors comprised around 300 gigabases of sequencing data and some 79 million unique TCR sequences. The genetic ancestry cluster associated with self-reported Caucasian donors included over 80% of the approximately 400 genotyped donors. The study aimed to test whether cataloging public T cell receptors could reveal signatures of past pathogen exposure. Using immunosequencing, the study profiled T cell repertoires from about 650 subjects and related those repertoires to cytomegalovirus serostatus. Along with the roughly 670-subject first cohort, a separate validation cohort of 120 different subjects was used. To predict cytomegalovirus infection status, the study brought together high-throughput TCR immunosequencing, statistical association of individual TCRs with disease status, and machine learning. A later analysis re-examined previously published TCR beta repertoires from hundreds of donors and added high-resolution HLA genotyping to investigate patterns of TCR occurrence. The later analysis used no new phenotypic data to find candidate immune exposures, relying instead on TCR beta sequences and their occurrence across donors. In an earlier analysis of a few hundred of the donors, high-throughput TCR beta sequencing was used to judge whether each TCR beta V gene segment behaved as functional or pseudogenic. Alongside the repertoire data, information on donor age, sex, ethnicity and CMV serostatus was compiled. In a later genetic analysis, genome-wide SNP genotypes for about 65% of the 666 donors were used, and that subset was treated as a discovery cohort. Every discovery cohort repertoire had been produced on one sequencing platform. Class I and class II HLA loci were covered by the typing at four-digit resolution. Typing coverage differed by locus: A, B, C, DRB1 and DQB1 were typed in about 620-630 donors, DQA1 in about 560, DPA1 in some 610, and DPB1 in approximately 450. Four to six DR-DQ haplotypes were handled as single units for association and clustering, since linkage in the cohort was strong. Among around 400 genotyped donors of the cohort, an average of around 220,000 unique TCR beta nucleotide sequences was sequenced per donor, of which about 20% were non-productive.

The germline V gene (reference sequence) supplies CDR1 GTSNPN and CDR2 SVGIG. The CDR3 numbers 16 residues from cysteine through phenylalanine. The sequence is cut down to CDR3 DNA, 48 bases in frame from base 1. V is cut by 3 bases and J by 0 bases, and the space between the germline ends is 18 bases. Results and caveats for the whole study, not just this receptor: According to the authors, the approach could potentially be generalized to other disease states and immunological phenotypes. Sequencing depth was assumed to be roughly uniform across donors in the presence/absence analyses, though that assumption may not hold. The sequencing pipeline was judged likely to have produced a cluster of highly shared sequence variants as a technical artifact. Because counts were too low, roughly 18 rarely observed V segments, including chromosome 9 orphons, were left out of the earlier analysis of 587 of the donors. While some public TCRs were present in many individuals, most TCR sequences turned up only very rarely across donors. In a later genetic analysis, fewer N-insertions in productive TCRs were reported among donors in an Asian-associated ancestry cluster than the approximately 670-donor mean. Compared with equally common non-associated chains, HLA-associated TCR beta chains in a later analysis were more clonally expanded and had lower generation probabilities. Several of the top co-occurrence clusters appeared to be linked to parvovirus B19, influenza, CMV and Epstein-Barr virus, according to a later analysis. In an earlier analysis of under 600 of the donors, most TCR beta V segments were observed in productive rearrangements about 90% or about 30% of the time, broadly matching IMGT annotations. For the cohort, immune exposure information was limited to CMV serostatus. In this cohort, only TCR beta chains were sequenced, and detectable features were limited by the absence of alpha or paired-chain data. The classifier was reported to diagnose cytomegalovirus status with high specificity and sensitivity in both the original cohort and the validation cohort. Some IMGT-functional V segments, including TRBV6-2 and TRBV6-3, could not be distinguished by the 87-base-pair reads and were therefore excluded. In vitro tests confirmed that three of the cytomegalovirus-associated TCR beta chains recognize cytomegalovirus antigens. When HLA alleles, especially DR and DQ, strongly co-occurred, TCR associations were difficult to assign to individual alleles. Because HLA typing was missing for some donors at each locus, association tests included only the typed subset. Correlated functional status among segregating V segments might be attributable to linkage disequilibrium, but an unknown experimental factor could not be ruled out. A further reported finding was that TCR beta sequences accurately predicted the HLA-A and HLA-B alleles for most subjects in the first cohort. In a later analysis, TCR association rates were found to vary across HLA loci, with the most associated TCRs seen for DRB1 alleles and the fewest for HLA-C alleles. V-gene and J-gene trimming of TCR beta chains was associated with a missense DCLRE1C variant in a later genetic analysis, and the association was replicated in an independent cohort. In the study, 150 to 200 TCR beta chains were listed as associated with cytomegalovirus. Specific HLA alleles were associated with over 15,000 TCR beta sequences at a false discovery rate of 0.05 in a later analysis. According to a later analysis, most CMV-associated TCR beta chains appeared to be HLA-restricted, and the HLA associations seemed to be driven largely by CMV exposure.

Library creation used the immunoSEQ multiplex PCR assay. A mixture of 60 forward primers for TCR Vbeta segments and 13 reverse primers for TCR Jbeta segments was used in the multiplex PCR. Amplification of the CDR3 region of rearranged TCR beta genes was performed with a multiplex PCR assay on genomic DNA. On the Illumina HiSeq System, the amplified TCR beta libraries were sequenced as 87-base-pair reads. On the study's bioinformatics: Across the 666 repertoires, a later analysis counted some 80 million unique TCR beta chains, around 11 million of which were shared by at least two donors. A nearest-neighbor algorithm error-corrected the raw reads and collapsed the reads into unique sequences, merging closely related sequences to remove PCR and sequencing errors. V, D and J gene segments were assigned by aligning CDR3 sequences to IMGT reference sequences. For a sequence to be retained, at least a six-nucleotide match to both a V gene segment and a J gene segment was required. A rearrangement was called productive if the CDR3 had no stop codons and remained in frame with V and J, and every other rearrangement was called non-productive. CDR3 was defined according to IMGT convention as the region running from the second conserved V-encoded cysteine to the conserved J-encoded phenylalanine. In an earlier analysis of around 570 of the donors, sequences lacking an unambiguous match to a single V gene segment were excluded. An earlier analysis of 500 to 700 of the donors classified V segments as functional when productive rearrangements were above 56.7% and as segregating when the standard deviation between donors was above 5%. A statistical classification framework was developed to diagnose cytomegalovirus status using the catalog of TCR beta chain sequences. A later analysis assigned V and J genes by comparing TCR nucleotide sequences with IMGT/GENE-DB human TR gene sequences. In a later analysis, CDR3 sequences and most-parsimonious VDJ recombination scenarios were assigned using the TCRdist pipeline. A later analysis defined each TCR beta chain by its CDR3 amino acid sequence plus V-gene family, and excluded reads lacking a unique V-gene family. In a later analysis, approximately 640 highly shared, low-generation-probability nucleotide sequences were removed to address suspected cross-contamination and a sequencing artifact. For each public chain, a later analysis derived a clonal expansion index from normalized ranks of inferred template counts within each repertoire. In a later analysis, generation probabilities were computed with a VDJ recombination model fitted to out-of-frame rearrangements, and the resulting probabilities were checked against IGoR. A later analysis scored TCR-TCR, TCR-HLA and TCR-CMV co-occurrence with hypergeometric tests, applying a repertoire-size bias correction to TCR pairs. To estimate false discovery rates, a later analysis permuted the HLA or CMV assignments 20 times. A later analysis grouped co-occurring TCRs with DBSCAN, adding TCRdist sequence similarity when clustering within HLA-allele-positive subsets. Co-occurrence clustering excluded repertoires with fewer than 30,000 or more than 120,000 public chains, plus five with anomalous nucleotide sharing. This is the immuneACCESS table as TCRdb keeps it, with only in-frame sequences that have V and J called. A part of the clones is gone; compared with another copy, unresolved V genes explain less than half, and the rest is unexplained. V and J calls and clone size come straight from that table; D and trimming were deduced from the DNA. This sample is represented by roughly 230,000 clones; roughly 91% of them were singletons. The ten largest make up 1.7% of the sample.

The cohort comprised some 680 healthy bone marrow donors. At the time of sampling, all cohort members were nominally healthy, though unrecorded immune exposures were likely present. The donor was CMV seronegative and belonged to the group of roughly 330 seronegative cohort members. A peripheral blood sample was collected from each donor, and TCR beta sequencing was performed on peripheral blood mononuclear cells. Genomic DNA extraction from the blood cell samples was performed with the Qiagen DNeasy Blood Extraction Kit. For this clone: No antigen is known for it. Per-base qualities were not stored, and no clone one base away is much larger.

Sequenced input: PBMCs. The V and J genes are TRBV30 and TRBJ2-7; the D segment could be TRBD1, given 5 matching bases. The receptor's source is a girl aged 2-10 years in good health and CMV-seronegative. The CDR3 in this case is CAWREWNRPSSYEQYF. The DNA sequence is TGTGCCTGGAGAGAATGGAACAGGCCTAGCTCCTACGAGCAGTACTTC. The reference TRBV30 and TRBJ2-7 proteins fill in what lies around the CDR3, so the full variable domain reads SQTIHQWPATLVQPVGSPLSLECTVEGTSNPNLYWYRQAAGRGLQLLFYSVGIGQISSEVPQNLSASRPQDRQFILSSKKLLLSDSGFYLCAWREWNRPSSYEQYFGPGTRLTVT.